These 30 T cell receptor beta chains share one sample of origin, sequenced in a study of persistence of HIV-infected CD4 T cells. Sequencing used immunoSEQ version 4 in survey mode. This table comes from immunoSEQ multiplex PCR, and its TCRdb copy is limited to in-frame clones, with some not included. Of 25,000 to 35,000 clones listed, around 80% are singletons. Cells were stimulated with CMV-infected fibroblast lysates at 8.5 to 10 ug/mL. Memory cells lacking CD40L and CD69 with high CD45RO were sorted. The antigens of these receptors remain unknown. Sequencing was performed on CD4+ T cells sorted from PBMCs after approximately 20-hour stimulation, taken from a patient who received antiretroviral therapy. The receptors here all came from an adult woman with HIV who was CMV-seropositive.

The chain recombines TRBV7-3 with TRBJ2-1; TRBD1 is a possible D gene (6 bases). The CDR3 contains 13 residues. V dropped 2 bases and J dropped 9 bases, with 11 bases sitting between them. CDR1 is SGHTA and CDR2 is FQGTGA in the germline V gene. The CDR3 bases are TGTGCCAGCAGCTTAGGACAGTGGGGTGAGCAGTTCTTC. Encoded protein: CASSLGQWGEQFF.

This chain joins TRBV30 and TRBJ1-5; TRBD1 matches at 9 bases. Unmatched junction bases numbered 2, after V lost 3 bases and J lost 2 bases. Per germline, CDR1 GTSNPN and CDR2 SVGIG (reference sequence). The CDR3 loop spans 14 amino acids. This chain's CDR3 is CAWSRDRGNQPQHF. The CDR3 DNA sequence: TGTGCCTGGAGCCGGGACAGGGGCAATCAGCCCCAGCATTTT.

CDR3 DNA sequence: TGTGCCAGCAGTGACCGGGGGAGCTATGGCTACACCTTC. It yields the protein CASSDRGSYGYTF. The chain recombines TRBV6-1 with TRBJ1-2; D possibly corresponds to TRBD1 (5 bases). This CDR3 region has 13 residues. In germline, CDR1 is MNHNS, CDR2 SASEGT. V lost 3 bases to trimming and J lost 4 bases, with 9 bases between them.

This clone was observed once. V and J are TRBV21-1 and TRBJ2-2. TRBV21-1 is marked as a pseudogene. This CDR3 region has 13 residues. The CDR3 DNA reads as TGTGCCAGCAGCAAAGAGAAGGCCGGGGAGCTGTTTTTT. Protein product: CASSKEKAGELFF.

The chain has TRBV5-1 and TRBJ1-4; TRBD1 matches 7 bases. Germline V gives CDR1 SGHRS, CDR2 YFSETQ. The V and J ends lost 4 bases and 2 bases, in that order; junction bases with no gene match: 8. CDR3 size: 16 residues. CDR3: CASSPRTGGTNEKLFF. The CDR3, as DNA: TGCGCCAGCAGCCCGAGGACAGGCGGCACTAATGAAAAACTGTTTTTT.

In the case of this clone: At one end the junction does not follow the germline gene, possibly because of a read error. V gene TRBV7-7 combines with J gene TRBJ2-2, with D possibly matching TRBD2 (7 bases). The CDR3 covers 16 residues. Germline V lookup: CDR1 SSHAT, CDR2 FNYEAQ (reference sequence). CDR3 in amino acids: CASSPTAGAITGELFF. The CDR3 bases are TGTGCTAGCAGCCCAACCGCGGGGGCGATCACCGGGGAGCTGTTTTTT.

The rearrangement links TRBV2 to TRBJ1-3; D is possibly TRBD1 (6 bases). This CDR3 spans 16 amino acids. V was trimmed by 6 bases and J by 3 bases, leaving 18 bases between them. The germline V gene encodes CDR1 SNHLY and CDR2 FYNNEI. Here the CDR3 reads CASRIAGDPRGNTIYF. DNA for the CDR3: TGTGCCAGCAGGATCGCAGGGGACCCTCGTGGAAACACCATATATTTT.

V gene TRBV30 combines with J gene TRBJ1-1, with D perhaps TRBD1 (5 bases). This CDR3 region has 13 residues. Trimming stripped 4 bases from V and 4 bases from J, with 13 bases between. Per the germline V gene, CDR1 is GTSNPN and CDR2 is SVGIG (reference sequence). The DNA of the CDR3 is TGTGCCTGGACAGAGGGGCGGATCACTGAAGCTTTCTTT. Translating gives CAWTEGRITEAFF.

The CDR3 protein is CASSLGSATETHYGYTF. CDR3 nucleotides: TGTGCCAGCAGCTTAGGTTCAGCAACCGAAACACACTATGGCTACACCTTC. V gene TRBV7-2 combines with J gene TRBJ1-2, with no clear D. CDR3 length: 17 amino acids. CDR1 and CDR2 (germline): SGHTA, FQGNSA. V was pared by 1 base and J by 3 bases, with 18 bases between.

The CDR3 loop is CASSVRDSRQPQHF. The CDR3 nucleotides are TGTGCCAGCAGCGTTAGGGATTCACGGCAGCCCCAGCATTTT. The chain carries TRBV7-8 and TRBJ1-5, with D hard to call. The CDR3 consists of 14 residues. V lost 5 bases and J 7 bases, leaving 15 bases between the germline ends. In germline, CDR1 is SGHVS, CDR2 FQNEAQ.

This clone was counted only a few times. This chain's CDR3 is CASSFQWGGDGYTF. The DNA of the CDR3 is TGCGCCAGCAGCTTCCAGTGGGGTGGGGATGGCTACACCTTC. The chain combines TRBV5-1 with TRBJ1-2; D uncertain. CDR3 size: 14 residues. Germline V CDR1 and CDR2: SGHRS, YFSETQ. The germline V and J ends were trimmed by 2 bases and 6 bases, with 14 bases remaining between them.

The chain has TRBV12-3 or TRBV12-4 and TRBJ2-7; either TRBD1 or TRBD2 may supply D (5 bases each). The CDR3 contains 13 residues. The V and J ends lost 4 bases and 4 bases respectively, with 11 bases between them. The CDR3: CASSYGAAYEQYF. As DNA, the CDR3 is TGTGCCAGCAGTTACGGGGCGGCGTACGAGCAGTACTTC.

The rearrangement uses TRBV5-1 and TRBJ2-2; tentatively, D is TRBD1 or TRBD2 (6 bases each). Germline CDR1 and CDR2: SGHRS and YFSETQ. The CDR3 is made up of 16 amino acids. Trimming shortened V by 6 bases and J by 2 bases, and 17 bases separated the two germline ends. The CDR3 coding sequence is TGCGCCAGCACTTACGGAGGGGGACACAACACCGGGGAGCTGTTTTTT. It translates to CASTYGGGHNTGELFF.

This chain links TRBV24-1 with TRBJ2-1; 9 nucleotides agree with TRBD2. CDR3 length: 18 amino acids. Germline V gene sequence: CDR1 KGHDR, CDR2 SFDVKD. V was clipped by 4 bases and J by 3 bases; unmatched bases: 12. The CDR3 is CATSDSLTTSGLYNEQFF. Here the CDR3 DNA reads TGTGCCACCAGTGACTCCCTTACGACTAGCGGACTCTACAATGAGCAGTTCTTC.

The genes are TRBV12-5 and TRBJ2-1; no definite D call. The CDR3 consists of 22 residues. Germline V gene sequence: CDR1 LGHNT, CDR2 FRNRAP. Between the trimmed V and J ends, which lost 1 base and 7 bases, there was a span of 35 bases. Here the CDR3 reads CASGLEVRDRTYPARGRNEQFF. In nucleotides, the CDR3 is TGTGCTAGTGGTTTGGAGGTTCGTGACCGAACCTATCCCGCGCGAGGCAGGAATGAGCAGTTCTTC.

This clone was counted a few times. The chain has TRBV2 and TRBJ2-1; D gene ambiguous. The ends were cut back, 1 base at V and 5 bases at J, with 12 bases in the middle. The CDR3 is 15 amino acids. CDR1 and CDR2 (germline): SNHLY, FYNNEI. DNA of the CDR3: TGTGCCAGCAGTGAAGGGTGGTTTGGAGACAATGAGCAGTTCTTC. Protein product: CASSEGWFGDNEQFF.

This clone was observed a few times. The J gene is TRBJ1-1, the V gene TRBV19, with D possibly being TRBD1 (5 bases). This CDR3 has 15 amino acids. V was clipped by 5 bases and J by 1 base, with 14 bases between them. Per the germline V gene, CDR1 is LNHDA and CDR2 is SQIVND (reference sequence). CDR3 sequence (DNA): TGTGCCAGTAGTCCTCCTGGACAAGCGAACACTGAAGCTTTCTTT. It yields the protein CASSPPGQANTEAFF.

The sample holds one count of this clone. The chain uses TRBV27 and TRBJ1-3; D may be TRBD1 (5 bases). The length of the CDR3 is 17 residues. Germline CDR1 reads MNHEY; CDR2 reads SMNVEV (reference sequence). The ends were cut back, 4 bases at V and 3 bases at J, with 19 bases in the middle. The CDR3 loop is CASSSTGRSPGGNTIYF. DNA for the CDR3: TGTGCCAGCAGTTCAACAGGCAGGAGCCCTGGTGGAAACACCATATATTTT.

The chain uses TRBV4-1 and TRBJ2-1, with D possibly TRBD2 on 5 matching bases. V shed 1 base and J shed 6 bases, with 7 bases lying between them. CDR1 and CDR2 from the germline V gene are MGHRA and YSYEKL. This CDR3 spans 13 amino acids. The CDR3 here is CASSQVLANEQFF. CDR3 DNA: TGCGCCAGCAGCCAAGTCCTAGCCAATGAGCAGTTCTTC.

This clone was detected only once. The chain is built from TRBV11-3 and TRBJ2-1; 10 nucleotides agree with TRBD1. Per germline, CDR1 SGHNT and CDR2 YENEEA. The CDR3 is 16 amino acids. The V and J ends lost 5 bases and 7 bases, in that order; junction bases with no gene match: 11. Here the CDR3 reads CASSAHSGQGWNEQFF. CDR3 bases: TGTGCCAGCAGCGCCCACTCGGGACAGGGGTGGAATGAGCAGTTCTTC.

CDR3 nucleotide sequence: TGTGCCAGCAGCTTGGCACTGGTGGCGGCGGATTCACCCCTCCACTTT. Residues: CASSLALVAADSPLHF. V is TRBV5-4 and J is TRBJ1-6; D is unresolved. Germline CDR1 SGHNT, CDR2 YYREEE (reference sequence). This CDR3 spans 16 amino acids. The V and J ends lost 0 bases and 8 bases respectively, with 15 bases between them. The whole variable domain, remainder taken from reference TRBV5-4 and TRBJ1-6, is ETGVTQSPTHLIKTRGQQVTLRCSSQSGHNTVSWYQQALGQGPQFIFQYYREEENGRGNFPPRFSGLQFPNYSSELNVNALELDDSALYLCASSLALVAADSPLHFGNGTRLTVT.

The chain has TRBV7-9 and TRBJ1-2, with D possibly matching TRBD1 (6 bases). The ends were cut back, 5 bases at V and 3 bases at J, with 10 bases in the middle. This CDR3 spans 13 amino acids. Germline values: CDR1 SEHNR, CDR2 FQNEAQ (reference sequence). Here the CDR3 reads CASSRTVDYGYTF. CDR3 nucleotides: TGTGCCAGCAGCCGGACAGTCGACTATGGCTACACCTTC.

The chain employs TRBV7-8 and TRBJ2-7, with TRBD2 matching 8 bases. This CDR3 has 16 amino acids. Germline V CDR1 and CDR2: SGHVS, FQNEAQ. V shed 1 base and J 3 bases; nucleotides not matched to a gene: 8. This chain's CDR3 is CASSLESGGRGYEQYF. The CDR3 bases are TGTGCCAGCAGCTTAGAGTCGGGAGGGAGGGGCTACGAGCAGTACTTC.

The chain employs TRBV7-8 and TRBJ2-7; D is possibly TRBD1 (5 bases). The CDR3 totals 13 residues. V lost 6 bases to trimming and J lost 6 bases, with 15 bases between them. Germline-derived CDR1 and CDR2 are SGHVS and FQNEAQ. The CDR3 coding sequence is TGTGCCAGCAGTCACAGGACCCAGACCGAGCAGTACTTC. This gives the protein CASSHRTQTEQYF.

This chain uses TRBV4-1 with TRBJ2-1; 9 bases align to TRBD2. Germline V lookup: CDR1 MGHRA, CDR2 YSYEKL. With 1 base clipped from V and 10 bases from J, the junction kept 8 bases outside the gene matches. The CDR3 is made up of 15 amino acids. For the CDR3, the DNA is TGCGCCAGCAGCCAAGTCGCGGGGGGGCCGTGGGAGCAGTTCTTC. It specifies CASSQVAGGPWEQFF.

The rearrangement links TRBV29-1 to TRBJ1-1; D possibly corresponds to TRBD1 (5 bases). Germline V lookup: CDR1 SQVTM, CDR2 ANQGSEA. The CDR3 is 15 residues long. V was trimmed by 2 bases and J by 5 bases, leaving 18 bases between them. CDR3 DNA: TGCAGCGTTGAAAGGGGAGAGGGGATGGGAACTGAAGCTTTCTTT. Amino acids: CSVERGEGMGTEAFF. Variable domain in full (rest from reference TRBV29-1 and TRBJ1-1): SAVISQKPSRDICQRGTSLTIQCQVDSQVTMMFWYRQQPGQSLTLIATANQGSEATYESGFVIDKFPISRPNLTFSTLTVSNMSPEDSSIYLCSVERGEGMGTEAFFGQGTRLTVV.

The V gene is TRBV3-1 (or the pseudogene TRBV3-2), the J gene TRBJ2-1; the D gene is possibly TRBD2 (5 bases). The V gene's germline CDR1 is LGHDT and CDR2 YNNKEL (reference sequence). The ends were cut back, 1 base at V and 8 bases at J, with 12 bases in the middle. The CDR3 has 14 residues. For the CDR3, the DNA is TGTGCCAGCAGCCAAGCCCGGGGAGTGGATGAGCAGTTCTTC. Translating gives CASSQARGVDEQFF.

The chain is built from TRBV30 and TRBJ1-4; D gene ambiguous. Germline CDR1 GTSNPN, CDR2 SVGIG (reference sequence). The CDR3 contains 14 residues. V was trimmed by 2 bases and J by 5 bases, leaving 12 bases between them. CDR3 bases: TGTGCCTGGAGTTTCCTCTCCCGGAATGAAAAACTGTTTTTT. Protein sequence: CAWSFLSRNEKLFF.

The chain is built from TRBV4-1 and TRBJ2-3; maybe TRBD2 (5 bases). Between the trimmed V and J ends, which lost 5 bases and 2 bases, there was a span of 14 bases. Germline-derived CDR1 and CDR2 are MGHRA and YSYEKL. The CDR3 has 15 residues. This chain's CDR3 is CASSIRLTTTDTQYF. Here the CDR3 DNA reads TGCGCCAGCAGCATACGACTAACTACCACAGATACGCAGTATTTT.

The rearrangement uses TRBV5-8 and TRBJ2-7; the match to TRBD2 covers 9 bases. Germline V lookup: CDR1 SGHTS, CDR2 YDEGEE. J lost 0 bases, V lost 2 bases, and 6 bases had no gene match. The CDR3 runs to 16 residues. The CDR3 sequence is CASSFGLAGNSYEQYF. Written as DNA, the CDR3 is TGTGCCAGCAGCTTTGGTCTAGCGGGGAACTCCTACGAGCAGTACTTC.